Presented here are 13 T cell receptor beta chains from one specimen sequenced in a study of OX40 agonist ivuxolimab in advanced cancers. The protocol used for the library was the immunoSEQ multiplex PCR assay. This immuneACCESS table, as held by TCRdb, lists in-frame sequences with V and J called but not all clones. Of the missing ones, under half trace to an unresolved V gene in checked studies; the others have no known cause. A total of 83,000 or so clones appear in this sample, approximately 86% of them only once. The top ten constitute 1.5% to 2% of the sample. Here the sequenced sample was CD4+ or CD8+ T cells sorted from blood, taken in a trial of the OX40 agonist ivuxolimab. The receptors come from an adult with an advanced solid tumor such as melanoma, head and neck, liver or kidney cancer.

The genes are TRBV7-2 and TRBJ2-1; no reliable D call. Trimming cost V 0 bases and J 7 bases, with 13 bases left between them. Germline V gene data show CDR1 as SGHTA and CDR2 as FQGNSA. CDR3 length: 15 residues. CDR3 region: CASSLAEDGWNEQFF. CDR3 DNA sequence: TGTGCCAGCAGCTTAGCCGAGGACGGGTGGAATGAGCAGTTCTTC. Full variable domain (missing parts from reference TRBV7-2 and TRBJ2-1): GAGVSQSPSNKVTEKGKDVELRCDPISGHTALYWYRQSLGQGLEFLIYFQGNSAPDKSGLPSDRFSAERTGGSVSTLTIQRTQQEDSAVYLCASSLAEDGWNEQFFGPGTRLTVL.

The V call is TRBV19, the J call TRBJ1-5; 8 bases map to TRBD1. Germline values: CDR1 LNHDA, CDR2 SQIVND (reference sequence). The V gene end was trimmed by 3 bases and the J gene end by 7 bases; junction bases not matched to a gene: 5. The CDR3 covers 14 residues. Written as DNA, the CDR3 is TGTGCCAGTAGTATCAGGACAGGGAGGCAGCCCCAGCATTTT. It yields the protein CASSIRTGRQPQHF. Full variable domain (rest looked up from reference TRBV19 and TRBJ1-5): DGGITQSPKYLFRKEGQNVTLSCEQNLNHDAMYWYRQDPGQGLRLIYYSQIVNDFQKGDIAEGYSVSREKKESFPLTVTSAQKNPTAFYLCASSIRTGRQPQHFGDGTRLSIL.

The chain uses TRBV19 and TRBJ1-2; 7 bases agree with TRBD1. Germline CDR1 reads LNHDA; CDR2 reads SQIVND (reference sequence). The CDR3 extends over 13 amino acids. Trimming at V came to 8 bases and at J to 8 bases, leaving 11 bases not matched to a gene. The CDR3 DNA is TGTGCCAGTTTCCCAGGGGGGCGCGGAGGCTACACCTTC. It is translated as CASFPGGRGGYTF.

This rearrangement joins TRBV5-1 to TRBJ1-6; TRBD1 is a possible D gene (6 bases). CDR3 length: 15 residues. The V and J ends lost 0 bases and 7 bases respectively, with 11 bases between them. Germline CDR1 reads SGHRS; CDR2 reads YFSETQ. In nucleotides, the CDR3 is TGCGCCAGCAGCTTGGTACAGGGCGGGAATTCACCCCTCCACTTT. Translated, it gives CASSLVQGGNSPLHF.

CDR3 sequence (DNA): TGTGCCAGTAGCCAACGTGGACAGAAGAATTCACCCCTCCACTTT. This encodes CASSQRGQKNSPLHF. The rearrangement links TRBV19 to TRBJ1-6; maybe TRBD1 (6 bases). The germline V and J ends were trimmed by 6 bases and 7 bases, with 16 bases remaining between them. There are 15 residues in the CDR3. Germline loops: CDR1 LNHDA, CDR2 SQIVND (reference sequence).

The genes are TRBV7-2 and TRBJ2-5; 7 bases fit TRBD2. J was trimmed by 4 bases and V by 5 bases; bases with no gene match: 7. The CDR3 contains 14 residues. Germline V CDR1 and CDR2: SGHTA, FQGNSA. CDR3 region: CASSPGLERETQYF. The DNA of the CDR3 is TGTGCCAGCAGCCCAGGACTAGAAAGAGAGACCCAGTACTTC. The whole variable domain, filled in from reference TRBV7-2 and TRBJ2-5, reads GAGVSQSPSNKVTEKGKDVELRCDPISGHTALYWYRQSLGQGLEFLIYFQGNSAPDKSGLPSDRFSAERTGGSVSTLTIQRTQQEDSAVYLCASSPGLERETQYFGPGTRLLVL.

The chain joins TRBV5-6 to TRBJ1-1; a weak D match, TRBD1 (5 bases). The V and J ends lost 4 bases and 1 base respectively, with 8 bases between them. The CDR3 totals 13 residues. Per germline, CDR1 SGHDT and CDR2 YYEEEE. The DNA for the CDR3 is TGTGCCAGCAGCCCAGGGTGGAACACTGAAGCTTTCTTT. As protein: CASSPGWNTEAFF.

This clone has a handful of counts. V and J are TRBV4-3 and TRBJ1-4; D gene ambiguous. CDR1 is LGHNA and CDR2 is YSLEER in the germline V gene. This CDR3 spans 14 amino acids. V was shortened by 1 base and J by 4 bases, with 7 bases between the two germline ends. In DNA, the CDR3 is TGCGCCAGCAGCCAAGGCAGTAATAATGAAAAACTGTTTTTT. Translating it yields CASSQGSNNEKLFF.

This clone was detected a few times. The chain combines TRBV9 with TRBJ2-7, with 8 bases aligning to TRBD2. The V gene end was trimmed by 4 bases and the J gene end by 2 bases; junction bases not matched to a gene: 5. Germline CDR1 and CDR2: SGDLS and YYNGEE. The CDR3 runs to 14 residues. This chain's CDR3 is CASSPRAGAYEQYF. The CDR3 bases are TGTGCCAGCAGCCCGCGAGCGGGAGCCTACGAGCAGTACTTC. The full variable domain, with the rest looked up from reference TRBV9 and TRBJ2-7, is DSGVTQTPKHLITATGQRVTLRCSPRSGDLSVYWYQQSLDQGLQFLIQYYNGEERAKGNILERFSAQQFPDLHSELNLSSLELGDSALYFCASSPRAGAYEQYFGPGTRLTVT.

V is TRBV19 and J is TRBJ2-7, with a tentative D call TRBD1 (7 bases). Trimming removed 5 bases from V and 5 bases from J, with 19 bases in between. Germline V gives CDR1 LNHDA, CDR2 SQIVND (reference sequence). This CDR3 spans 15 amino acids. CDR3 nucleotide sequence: TGTGCCAGTAGTGCCAGACAGGGAGGAAGGGACGAGCAGTACTTC. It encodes CASSARQGGRDEQYF.

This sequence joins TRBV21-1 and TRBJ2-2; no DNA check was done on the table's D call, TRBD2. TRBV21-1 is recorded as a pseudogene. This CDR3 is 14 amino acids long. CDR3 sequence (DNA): TGTGCCAGCAGCAAAGAGGAGAGGACCGGGGAGCTGTTTTTT. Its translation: CASSKEERTGELFF.

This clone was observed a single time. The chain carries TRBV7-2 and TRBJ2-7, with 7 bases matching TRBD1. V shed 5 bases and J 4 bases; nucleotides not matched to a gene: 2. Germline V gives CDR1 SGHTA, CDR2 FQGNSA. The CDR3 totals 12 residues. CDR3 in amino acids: CASSPTGYEQYF. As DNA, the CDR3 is TGTGCCAGCAGCCCGACAGGGTACGAGCAGTACTTC. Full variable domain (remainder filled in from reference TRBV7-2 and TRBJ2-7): GAGVSQSPSNKVTEKGKDVELRCDPISGHTALYWYRQSLGQGLEFLIYFQGNSAPDKSGLPSDRFSAERTGGSVSTLTIQRTQQEDSAVYLCASSPTGYEQYFGPGTRLTVT.

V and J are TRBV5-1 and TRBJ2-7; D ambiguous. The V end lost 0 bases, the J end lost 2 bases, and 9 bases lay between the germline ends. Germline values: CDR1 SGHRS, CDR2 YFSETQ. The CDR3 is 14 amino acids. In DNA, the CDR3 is TGCGCCAGCAGCTTGGCCGGTCAGACCTACGAGCAGTACTTC. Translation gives CASSLAGQTYEQYF.